This TCR beta chain was found in a study of cytomegalovirus exposure and HLA in healthy donors. Study outcomes and limitations: When a later analysis compared HLA-associated TCR beta chains with equally common others, the HLA-associated chains turned out to be more clonally expanded and to have lower generation probabilities.

This clone was detected once. The antigen is undetermined. Germline assignment: CDR1 GTSNPN and CDR2 SVGIG (reference sequence). The CDR3 sequence is 12 residues long. The V and J ends lost 6 bases and 3 bases respectively, with 9 bases between them. Primers: 60 Vbeta forward and 13 Jbeta reverse. Authors' analysis steps: In a later analysis, the count reached about 75 million unique TCR beta chains, with around 11 million shared. Assay used: immunoSEQ multiplex PCR; TCRdb lists only in-frame clones, some missing. V, J and clone size are taken as reported in that table, and D and trimming were inferred from the DNA itself. The data hold around 170,000 clones, with around 80% observed a single time.

V gene TRBV30 combines with J gene TRBJ1-3; D is undetermined. Sequenced sample: PBMCs. This TCR was sampled from a woman in her thirties in good health and CMV-seronegative. CDR3 amino acids: CACLESGNTIYF. The CDR3 nucleotides are TGTGCCTGTCTCGAGAGTGGAAACACCATATATTTT. Drawing the rest from reference TRBV30 and TRBJ1-3, the complete variable domain is SQTIHQWPATLVQPVGSPLSLECTVEGTSNPNLYWYRQAAGRGLQLLFYSVGIGQISSEVPQNLSASRPQDRQFILSSKKLLLSDSGFYLCACLESGNTIYFGEGSWLTVV.